Included here is one T cell receptor (beta chain) sequence, with context. Original methodology: Using reference gene primer amplification, nucleated cell counts were estimated. The data were produced by immunoSEQ multiplex PCR, yet TCRdb's version contains in-frame clones alone and is incomplete. V and J calls plus clone size are reproduced from that table; the DNA served to infer D and trimming. The data show 110,000 to 150,000 clones, around four fifths seen once. This entry belongs to a study of blood T cell repertoires in COVID-19. The overall study: T cells, B-cell-depleted T cells, or PBMCs provided the cDNA or gDNA that served as material.

CDR3 length: 15 amino acids. Deletions cut 3 bases from V and 2 bases from J, with 13 bases between. Germline V gene lookup returns CDR1 LGHNA and CDR2 YNFKEQ. The chain joins TRBV4-2 to TRBJ2-5, with D possibly being TRBD2 (5 bases). The receptor's source is a human donor in a cohort sampled during active COVID-19. The sequencing input was peripheral blood. CDR3: CASSQPSGPQETQYF. The DNA of the CDR3 is TGTGCCAGCAGCCAGCCAAGCGGTCCTCAAGAGACCCAGTACTTC.